This TCR beta chain appears in the sequencing data of a study of low-dose radiotherapy and immunotherapy resistance in tumors. Primers targeting TRAV and TRBV primed first-strand cDNA, covering alpha and beta chains. The PCR that amplified TCRs ran for 20 cycles, relying on a constant-region primer and a V-primer adapter. TCRdb processed the reads anew with MiXCR; each CDR3 protein has one entry. The sample consists of nearly 95,000 distinct CDR3 sequences, just under 9.5% of them appearing once. V lost 1 base and J lost 3, with 6 bases in between. There are 13 residues in the CDR3. Time point meaning: before trial treatment. This clonotype has at least ten counts.

V is TRBV12-3 or TRBV12-4 and J is TRBJ1-1; D is uncertain. The sequences come from PBMCs, collected before treatment. The receptor's source is a male donor with prostate cancer. CDR3 protein: CASSLGGDTEAFF. CDR3 bases: TGTGCCAGCAGTTTAGGCGGGGACACTGAAGCTTTCTTT.